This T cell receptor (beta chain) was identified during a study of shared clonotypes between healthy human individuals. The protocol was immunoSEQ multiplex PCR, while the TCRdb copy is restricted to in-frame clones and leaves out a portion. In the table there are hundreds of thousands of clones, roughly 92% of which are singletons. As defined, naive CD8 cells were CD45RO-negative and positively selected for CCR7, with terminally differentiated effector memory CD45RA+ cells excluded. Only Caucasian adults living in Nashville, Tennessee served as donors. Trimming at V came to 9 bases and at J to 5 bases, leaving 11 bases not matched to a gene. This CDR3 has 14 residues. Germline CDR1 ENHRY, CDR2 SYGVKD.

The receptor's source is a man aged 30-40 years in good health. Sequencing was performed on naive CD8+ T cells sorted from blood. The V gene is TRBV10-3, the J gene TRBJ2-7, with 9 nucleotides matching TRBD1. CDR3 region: CAILDGQGRNEQYF. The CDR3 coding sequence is TGTGCCATTTTAGACGGACAGGGGCGTAACGAGCAGTACTTC.